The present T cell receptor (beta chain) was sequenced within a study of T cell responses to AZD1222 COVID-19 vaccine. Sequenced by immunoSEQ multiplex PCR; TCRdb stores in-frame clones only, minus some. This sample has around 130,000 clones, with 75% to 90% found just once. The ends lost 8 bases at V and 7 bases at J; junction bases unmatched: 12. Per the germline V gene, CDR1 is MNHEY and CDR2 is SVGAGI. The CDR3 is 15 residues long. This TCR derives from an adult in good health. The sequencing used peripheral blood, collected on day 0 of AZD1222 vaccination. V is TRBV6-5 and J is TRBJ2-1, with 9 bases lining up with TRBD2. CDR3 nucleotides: TGTGCCAGCCTTAGCGGGCTAGCGGGGTTGAATGAGCAGTTCTTC. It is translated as CASLSGLAGLNEQFF.